Below are 7 T cell receptor beta chains sequenced from a single sample in a study of shared clonotypes between healthy human individuals. CD45RO negativity and positive selection for CCR7 defined naive CD8 cells, a population that excluded terminally differentiated effector memory CD45RA+ cells. Profiled with immunoSEQ multiplex PCR; TCRdb holds only in-frame clones, not every one. The repertoire consists of about 750,000 clones, with approximately 92% occurring once and the leading ten covering approximately 25%. Sequencing was performed on naive CD8+ T cells sorted from blood. Every receptor here comes from a man between 25 and 39 years old in good health.

A note on this clone: Other nucleotide sequences from this sample produce the same CDR3. The chain couples TRBV5-6 to TRBJ2-7; no clear D. CDR3 length equals 14 residues. CDR1 is SGHDT, CDR2 YYEEEE, per germline. The ends were cut back, 0 bases at V and 2 bases at J, with 9 bases in the middle. CDR3 coding DNA: TGTGCCAGCAGCTTGGGTGGGTCTACCTACGAGCAGTACTTC. It yields the protein CASSLGGSTYEQYF. The full variable domain, completed using reference TRBV5-6 and TRBJ2-7, is DAGVTQSPTHLIKTRGQQVTLRCSPKSGHDTVSWYQQALGQGPQFIFQYYEEEERQRGNFPDRFSGHQFPNYSSELNVNALLLGDSALYLCASSLGGSTYEQYFGPGTRLTVT.

This clone was seen only once. The same CDR3 is also encoded by other DNA sequences in this sample. This chain links TRBV7-3 with TRBJ2-1; a weak D match, TRBD2 (6 bases). CDR3 length equals 12 residues. Germline CDR1 SGHTA, CDR2 FQGTGA. Between the trimmed V and J ends, which lost 6 bases and 10 bases, there was a span of 13 bases. Here the CDR3 reads CASSLESGEQFF. The CDR3 region has the DNA TGTGCCAGCAGTCTTGAAAGCGGGGAGCAGTTCTTC.

The chain employs TRBV10-1 and TRBJ2-7; 10 positions agree with TRBD2. CDR1 is WNHNN, CDR2 SYGVQD, per germline (reference sequence). The CDR3 length is 16 residues. V dropped 6 bases and J dropped 0; count of bases not matched to a gene: 8. Here the CDR3 reads CASRRSSGSCSYEQYF. The CDR3, as DNA: TGCGCCAGCAGACGTTCTAGCGGGAGTTGCTCCTACGAGCAGTACTTC.

V and J are TRBV7-3 and TRBJ2-1; 7 nucleotides line up with TRBD1. V lost 5 bases to trimming and J lost 2 bases; unmatched junction nucleotides: 9. Germline V gene data show CDR1 as SGHTA and CDR2 as FQGTGA. The CDR3 sequence is 16 residues long. CDR3 DNA sequence: TGTGCCAGCAGCGGCGACAGGGTATTCCCCTACAATGAGCAGTTCTTC. Amino acid sequence: CASSGDRVFPYNEQFF. Complete variable domain (other parts from reference TRBV7-3 and TRBJ2-1): GAGVSQTPSNKVTEKGKYVELRCDPISGHTALYWYRQSLGQGPEFLIYFQGTGAADDSGLPNDRFFAVRPEGSVSTLKIQRTERGDSAVYLCASSGDRVFPYNEQFFGPGTRLTVL.

Here the CDR3 reads CASSQEAGSKYNEQFF. Here the CDR3 DNA reads TGTGCCAGCAGCCAAGAAGCGGGAAGCAAATACAATGAGCAGTTCTTC. This chain joins TRBV4-2 and TRBJ2-1; 7 bases fit TRBD2. J lost 4 bases, V lost 0 bases, and 6 bases had no gene match. The germline gives CDR1 LGHNA, CDR2 YNFKEQ. The CDR3 is made up of 16 amino acids.

This rearrangement joins TRBV10-1 to TRBJ2-1; tentatively, D is TRBD1 (6 bases). V was shortened by 6 bases and J by 9 bases, with 18 bases between the two germline ends. Germline assignment: CDR1 WNHNN and CDR2 SYGVQD (reference sequence). The CDR3 runs 14 residues. The CDR3 DNA reads TGCGCCAGCAGGGGGGCAGGGAGTGGAAGTGAGCAGTTCTTC. The encoded protein is CASRGAGSGSEQFF.

A single count supports this clone. DNA of the CDR3: TGCGCCAGCAGCCAAGTTCCCGGAGACGAGCAGTACTTC. Translated, it gives CASSQVPGDEQYF. The chain links TRBV4-1 to TRBJ2-7; D is ambiguous. The CDR3 spans 13 residues. Germline CDR1 reads MGHRA; CDR2 reads YSYEKL. The V and J ends lost 1 base and 5 bases respectively, with 9 bases between them.